This T cell receptor beta chain was recorded in a study of CD8 T cells in Susac syndrome. Sequencing of TCR beta was performed on blood CD8+ and CD4+ T cells. Points from the study as a whole: The CD4+ T cell repertoires from Susac syndrome exhibited no clonal expansion.

An amount of RNA that ranged from 0.5 to 1 ug was reverse transcribed with random hexamers. Each CDR3 protein is one row after TCRdb ran MiXCR on the immunoSEQ multiplex PCR reads. The table shows 85,000 to 95,000 distinct CDR3 sequences, with over 90% occurring only once. As concerns this clonotype: Its antigen is as yet unknown.

The clonotype was recovered from a human donor with Susac syndrome. The sequenced material came from CD4+ T cells from PBMCs.

The CDR3 coding sequence is TGCAGTGCTAGCTGGCAGGGGTCTGGAAACACCATATATTTT. This encodes CSASWQGSGNTIYF. The V and J genes are TRBV20-1 and TRBJ1-3, with D maybe TRBD1 (6 bases). Germline CDR1 is DFQATT and CDR2 is SNEGSKA (reference sequence). V was trimmed by 3 bases and J by 1 base, leaving 10 bases between them. This CDR3 contains 14 residues.